The 8 T cell receptor beta chains below all came from one sample that was sequenced in a study of T cell changes during pregnancy in multiple sclerosis. TCRdb's table, derived via immunoSEQ multiplex PCR, lists solely in-frame clones and lacks some. The data show 35,000 to 40,000 clones, about nine tenths seen once. The source was CD4+ T cells from peripheral blood mononuclear cells, collected before pregnancy. The receptors come from a female donor with multiple sclerosis, enrolled in a pregnancy study.

In this sample, this clone turned up a few times. The V gene is TRBV5-4, the J gene TRBJ1-2; 9 bases line up with TRBD1. Germline trimming cut 5 bases from V and 4 bases from J; bases unmatched to any gene: 9. The CDR3 covers 15 residues. The germline CDR1 and CDR2 sequences are SGHNT and YYREEE (reference sequence). In nucleotides, the CDR3 is TGTGCCAGCAGACCAGGACAGGGGCTCCCCTATGGCTACACCTTC. Translation gives CASRPGQGLPYGYTF.

The chain combines TRBV7-2 with TRBJ2-5, with 8 positions matching TRBD2. The V and J ends lost 1 base and 4 bases, in that order; junction bases with no gene match: 2. The CDR3 is 14 amino acids. The germline CDR1 and CDR2 sequences are SGHTA and FQGNSA. The CDR3 region has the DNA TGTGCCAGCAGCTTAGTCGGGAGGGTAGAGACCCAGTACTTC. This translates into CASSLVGRVETQYF.

V usage is TRBV2 and J usage is TRBJ2-2, with 9 bases identical to TRBD2. CDR3 length equals 16 residues. The germline CDR1 and CDR2 sequences are SNHLY and FYNNEI. The V segment lost 7 bases and the J segment 5 bases; nucleotides outside the gene matches: 11. The CDR3 bases are TGTGCCAGCACCTCCCAGGGAGCGGGAGGAACCGGGGAGCTGTTTTTT. Protein sequence: CASTSQGAGGTGELFF.

The chain links TRBV18 to TRBJ2-7; 12 positions agree with TRBD1. The CDR3 sequence is 18 residues long. Trimming removed 1 base from V and 5 bases from J; junction bases left unmatched: 12. Germline CDR1 is KGHSH and CDR2 is LQKENI. The CDR3 DNA sequence: TGTGCCAGCTCACCACTACTCACCGGGACAGGGGGCTGGGACGAGCAGTACTTC. Encoded protein: CASSPLLTGTGGWDEQYF.

This clone was observed a few times. The chain has TRBV12-5 and TRBJ2-7; TRBD1 matches 9 bases. Trimming removed 4 bases from V and 7 bases from J; junction bases left unmatched: 17. CDR3 length: 17 amino acids. The V gene's germline CDR1 is LGHNT and CDR2 FRNRAP. This CDR3 is CASGSPPGQGTPWEQYF. CDR3 DNA sequence: TGTGCTAGTGGTTCCCCACCCGGACAGGGGACTCCTTGGGAGCAGTACTTC.

The gene calls are TRBV5-6 and TRBJ2-1; no definite D call. The CDR3 sequence is 11 residues long. CDR1 and CDR2 (germline): SGHDT, YYEEEE. Trimming took off 4 bases at V and 4 bases at J, with 3 bases between the two ends. The CDR3, as DNA: TGTGCCAGCAGCCAATACAATGAGCAGTTCTTC. Amino acids: CASSQYNEQFF.

V gene TRBV13 combines with J gene TRBJ2-2; 9 bases match TRBD1. The CDR3 extends over 16 amino acids. Germline CDR1 reads PRHDT; CDR2 reads FYEKMQ (reference sequence). Unmatched junction bases numbered 4, after V lost 0 bases and J lost 5 bases. CDR3 in DNA: TGTGCCAGCAGCTTAGGCCGGGACAGGGAGACCGGGGAGCTGTTTTTT. Translating it yields CASSLGRDRETGELFF. Full variable domain (remainder filled in from reference TRBV13 and TRBJ2-2): AAGVIQSPRHLIKEKRETATLKCYPIPRHDTVYWYQQGPGQDPQFLISFYEKMQSDKGSIPDRFSAQQFSDYHSELNMSSLELGDSALYFCASSLGRDRETGELFFGEGSRLTVL.

The chain recombines TRBV2 with TRBJ2-1; D uncertain. CDR3 length equals 16 residues. Germline lookup yields CDR1 SNHLY and CDR2 FYNNEI. V was shortened by 7 bases and J by 0 bases, with 16 bases between the two germline ends. CDR3 residues: CASMLTPQSSYNEQFF. The DNA for the CDR3 is TGTGCCAGCATGCTGACACCGCAAAGCTCCTACAATGAGCAGTTCTTC.